This is a list of T cell receptor beta chains from one sample in a study of T cell repertoires in cytomegalovirus infection. Each CDR3 protein is one row after TCRdb ran MiXCR on the reads. The sample has fewer than 550,000 distinct CDR3 sequences; roughly 30% are singletons. Material: PBMCs. These receptors all stem from a human donor in good health (CMV status not recorded). Some clones in this sample may be carry-over from other donors' samples. Each CDR3 is given with its conserved first and last residue. Fields, in order: CDR3 DNA, CDR3 protein, clone size, V gene, J gene, D gene. The D gene is left open where the match is weak. Clone size is shown for a subset of rows, as once, few, many or a class of expanded clone.

TGTGCCAGCAGCACCCGGGACAGGGGGCATGGCTACACCTTC	CASSTRDRGHGYTF	many	TRBV7-2	TRBJ1-2	TRBD1
TGCAGTGGGTTCGATTCAAGCTCCTACGAGCAGTACTTC	CSGFDSSSYEQYF	.	TRBV20-1	TRBJ2-7	.
TGTGCCAGCAGCCATGCCCTTTCTTTGGGACAGGGCTGGCCAGATACGCAGTATTTT	CASSHALSLGQGWPDTQYF	.	TRBV3-1	TRBJ2-3	TRBD1
TGCGCCAGCAGCCAAGTCTCTACGAGAGCGGGCTCCTACAATGAGCAGTTCTTC	CASSQVSTRAGSYNEQFF	.	TRBV4-1	TRBJ2-1	.
TGTGCCAGCAGCCCGGACAGGGAGGGAGACTATGGCTACACCTTC	CASSPDREGDYGYTF	.	TRBV5-5	TRBJ1-2	TRBD1
TGTGCCAGTAGTATTACGTTATGGGGACCGCGAGGCGTGTACAATGAGCAGTTCTTC	CASSITLWGPRGVYNEQFF	few	TRBV19	TRBJ2-1	.
TGTGCCAGCAGCGAGTGGGACAGGGCCGGAGGCTACACCTTC	CASSEWDRAGGYTF	.	TRBV7-8	TRBJ1-2	TRBD1
TGTGCCAGCAGTTTAAGCGGGGGGGCTTCGAGCACCGGGGAGCTGTTTTTT	CASSLSGGASSTGELFF	.	TRBV27	TRBJ2-2	TRBD2
TGTGCCAGCAGTGGAGACATGAACACTGAAGCTTTCTTT	CASSGDMNTEAFF	.	TRBV7-6	TRBJ1-1	.
TGTGCCAGCAGTGAATTAAACAGGGGGAGAGAGACCCAGTACTTC	CASSELNRGRETQYF	.	TRBV6-1	TRBJ2-5	TRBD1
TGTGCCAGCAGCCGACAGGGGGCGCTGAACGGGGAGATGTTTTTT	CASSRQGALNGEMFF	few	TRBV14	TRBJ2-2	TRBD1
TGTGCCAGCAGTCCTCGGGGGGGGACCCAGTACTTC	CASSPRGGTQYF	.	TRBV6-5	TRBJ2-5	TRBD2
TGTGCCAGCAGCTTAGGTGACAGCCTGGCGCGCTATGGCTACACCTTC	CASSLGDSLARYGYTF	few	TRBV7-9	TRBJ1-2	.
TGTGCCAGCAGCTTGGACAGGGGAAATGAAAAACTGTTTTTT	CASSLDRGNEKLFF	many	TRBV7-2	TRBJ1-4	TRBD1
TGCGCCAGCAGCCGCGGCATAGCGGGGTGGGACAATGAGCAGTTCTTC	CASSRGIAGWDNEQFF	.	TRBV4-3	TRBJ2-1	TRBD2
TGTGCCAGCAGCCGCCGGAGATCCGGGGTCTCCTACGAGCAGTACTTC	CASSRRRSGVSYEQYF	few	TRBV13	TRBJ2-7	.
TGTGCCAGCAGCCCCCCGGGACTAGCGTTAACCGGGGAGCTGTTTTTT	CASSPPGLALTGELFF	.	TRBV7-6	TRBJ2-2	TRBD2
TGTGCCAGTAGTATAACCGCGCCCGGCGAGCAGTACTTC	CASSITAPGEQYF	few	TRBV19	TRBJ2-7	.
TGTGCCAGCAGCCACGGGGGGCTCACCCAGTACTTC	CASSHGGLTQYF	few	TRBV3-1	TRBJ2-7	.
TGTGCCAGCAGCAGAGGTGTGGATAATTCACCCCTCCACTTT	CASSRGVDNSPLHF	.	TRBV9	TRBJ1-6	.
TGTGCCAGCAGTCGCCTGCAGCCCCAGCATTTT	CASSRLQPQHF	.	TRBV28	TRBJ1-5	.
TGTGCCAGCAGCCTCCGCCCCCCCTCGACCTCTGGAAACACCATATATTTT	CASSLRPPSTSGNTIYF	.	TRBV6-2/TRBV6-3	TRBJ1-3	.
TGTGCCAGCAGCTTGATCGGGACAGGGGCAGTATCACCCCTCCCCTTT	CASSLIGTGAVSPLPF	.	TRBV7-9	TRBJ1-6	TRBD1
TGTGCCAGCAGTCCTGGGACTAGCGGGGGGAGCTCCTACAATGAGCAGTTCTTC	CASSPGTSGGSSYNEQFF	few	TRBV12-3/TRBV12-4	TRBJ2-1	TRBD2
TGTGCCAGCAGTGAATCGCGGGGGTCTTCCGGCGGGGAGCTGTTTTTT	CASSESRGSSGGELFF	.	TRBV2	TRBJ2-2	TRBD2
TGTTCCAGCAGCTTAGCCCCGGCAGGATTCCCCAACACTGAAGCTTTCTTT	CSSSLAPAGFPNTEAFF	.	TRBV11-2	TRBJ1-1	.
TGCGCCAACAGCCACCCTTTGGAGACCCAGTACTTC	CANSHPLETQYF	.	TRBV4-1	TRBJ2-5	.
TGTGCCAGCATGAGTGGTAGGAACCAAGAGACCCAGTACTTC	CASMSGRNQETQYF	.	TRBV5-1	TRBJ2-5	.
TGTGCCAGCAGGGTCGGGACAATCGGAAAAGCTTTCTTT	CASRVGTIGKAFF	few	TRBV2	TRBJ1-1	.
TGTGCCAGCAGCTTGGGGTCCTGGGCGAATCAGCCCCAGCATTTT	CASSLGSWANQPQHF	once	TRBV5-6	TRBJ1-5	.
TGTGCCAGCAGCTTTACCTTCTACGAGCAGTACTTC	CASSFTFYEQYF	.	TRBV11-2	TRBJ2-7	.
TGTGCCAGCATCCTCTTCGGTACGGGCACTGAAGCTTTCTTT	CASILFGTGTEAFF	.	TRBV5-6	TRBJ1-1	.